The 15 T cell receptor beta chains below come from one sample, sequenced in a study of OX40 agonist ivuxolimab in advanced cancers. Assay: immunoSEQ multiplex PCR; the TCRdb copy retains only in-frame clones and omits some. The data contain fewer than 85,000 clones, roughly 86% of them singletons. The sample was CD4+ or CD8+ T cells sorted from blood, taken in a trial of the OX40 agonist ivuxolimab. The receptors here all came from an adult with an advanced solid tumor such as melanoma, head and neck, liver or kidney cancer.

This rearrangement joins TRBV4-2 to TRBJ1-2, with a possible D match to TRBD1 (5 bases). The CDR3 has 17 residues. Germline assignment: CDR1 LGHNA and CDR2 YNFKEQ. V was cut by 0 bases and J by 0 bases, with 14 bases left in between. The CDR3 coding sequence is TGTGCCAGCAGCCAAGATATGGTCGGGGGAACTAACTATGGCTACACCTTC. This codes for CASSQDMVGGTNYGYTF.

The chain is built from TRBV4-3 and TRBJ1-2; the D is unclear. V gave up 1 base and J gave up 4 bases, with 7 bases separating them. Germline V gives CDR1 LGHNA, CDR2 YSLEER. The CDR3 is made up of 13 amino acids. CDR3 loop: CASSQVASYGYTF. In nucleotides, the CDR3 is TGCGCCAGCAGCCAAGTAGCAAGCTATGGCTACACCTTC.

CDR3 amino acids: CASSATQGAILNEQFF. The DNA of the CDR3 is TGTGCCAGCAGCGCAACCCAGGGGGCTATCTTAAATGAGCAGTTCTTC. This chain uses TRBV9 with TRBJ2-1; 8 nucleotides match TRBD1. The junction had 12 bases not matched to a gene; V was cut back by 3 bases and J by 7 bases. The CDR3 totals 16 residues. CDR1 and CDR2 (germline): SGDLS, YYNGEE.

J is TRBJ1-1 and V is TRBV5-5; D call uncertain. Germline-derived CDR1 and CDR2 are SGHKS and YYEKEE (reference sequence). Trimming stripped 4 bases from V and 1 base from J, with 11 bases between. This CDR3 spans 14 amino acids. The CDR3 nucleotides read TGTGCCAGCAGCCCCGGGCCACAGAACACTGAAGCTTTCTTT. This gives the protein CASSPGPQNTEAFF.

The chain recombines TRBV7-2 with TRBJ1-5; no definite D call. Per the germline V gene, CDR1 is SGHTA and CDR2 is FQGNSA. Trimming pared 5 bases from V and 2 bases from J, leaving 13 bases between. The CDR3 covers 15 residues. The CDR3 bases are TGTGCCAGCAGCCCGTTGTGGGATGGCAATCAGCCCCAGCATTTT. This sequence encodes CASSPLWDGNQPQHF.

The J gene is TRBJ2-5, the V gene TRBV5-1; 12 bases are a match to TRBD1. Trimming took 3 bases from V and 5 from J; bases not matched to a gene: 8. Germline CDR1 is SGHRS and CDR2 is YFSETQ. CDR3 length: 16 residues. The CDR3: CASSWGQGASKETQYF. CDR3 sequence (DNA): TGCGCCAGCAGCTGGGGACAGGGGGCGAGTAAGGAGACCCAGTACTTC.

V is TRBV19 and J is TRBJ1-5, with D maybe TRBD1 (5 bases). CDR3 size: 15 residues. V was pared by 7 bases and J by 5 bases, with 18 bases between. Germline V gives CDR1 LNHDA, CDR2 SQIVND (reference sequence). CDR3 region: CASIPGSRDYQPQHF. CDR3 bases: TGTGCCAGTATCCCGGGGTCCAGGGACTATCAGCCCCAGCATTTT.

This clone came up once. The rearrangement joins TRBV19 to TRBJ2-7; D not resolved. The germline V gene encodes CDR1 LNHDA and CDR2 SQIVND (reference sequence). CDR3 size: 13 residues. V was clipped by 4 bases and J by 1 base, with 8 bases between them. The CDR3 DNA reads TGTGCCAGTAGTAAACCCGGGTCCTACGAGCAGTACTTC. It encodes CASSKPGSYEQYF. Using reference TRBV19 and TRBJ2-7 for the parts outside the CDR3, the full variable domain is DGGITQSPKYLFRKEGQNVTLSCEQNLNHDAMYWYRQDPGQGLRLIYYSQIVNDFQKGDIAEGYSVSREKKESFPLTVTSAQKNPTAFYLCASSKPGSYEQYFGPGTRLTVT.

The CDR3, as DNA: TGTGCCAGCAGCTTAGTCGTCCGGACAGGGGGCTATGGCTACACCTTC. Residues: CASSLVVRTGGYGYTF. This chain joins TRBV7-6 and TRBJ1-2; TRBD1 matches at 10 bases. After removal of 1 base from V and 4 bases from J, the junction contained 6 bases not matched to a gene. Germline V CDR1 and CDR2: SGHVS, FNYEAQ. This CDR3 region has 16 residues.

This rearrangement joins TRBV5-8 to TRBJ2-2; D gene ambiguous. Looked up from germline, CDR1 is SGHTS and CDR2 is YDEGEE. Trimming shortened V by 2 bases and J by 5 bases, and 4 bases separated the two germline ends. CDR3 length equals 12 residues. The CDR3 sequence is CASSFKTGELFF. The CDR3 bases are TGTGCCAGCAGCTTTAAGACCGGGGAGCTGTTTTTT.

The V call is TRBV28, the J call TRBJ2-3; the D gene is possibly TRBD2 (6 bases). The CDR3 runs 14 residues. Germline V gene data show CDR1 as MDHEN and CDR2 as SYDVKM. V lost 8 bases and J 2 bases, leaving 14 bases between the germline ends. CDR3 sequence (DNA): TGTGCCAGCCTTGGGGGGACTCCCACAGATACGCAGTATTTT. Its translation: CASLGGTPTDTQYF.

The rearrangement links TRBV7-8 to TRBJ1-5; D ambiguous. The CDR3 is 15 amino acids. Germline V gives CDR1 SGHVS, CDR2 FQNEAQ. V lost 4 bases, J lost 3 bases, and 13 bases lay in between. As DNA, the CDR3 is TGTGCCAGCAGCTCGACAACATTATACAATCAGCCCCAGCATTTT. Translation gives CASSSTTLYNQPQHF.

The gene calls are TRBV19 and TRBJ1-1, with TRBD1 matching 11 bases. This CDR3 spans 15 amino acids. The V gene's germline CDR1 is LNHDA and CDR2 SQIVND (reference sequence). V shed 4 bases, J shed 5 bases, and the junction held 6 bases outside the gene matches. The CDR3 DNA sequence: TGTGCCAGTAGTACAACCGGACAGGGGGCAACTGAAGCTTTCTTT. Translating it yields CASSTTGQGATEAFF.

The V call is TRBV19, the J call TRBJ2-3, with TRBD2 matching over 11 bases. The CDR3 is made up of 16 amino acids. V gave up 4 bases and J gave up 1 base; unmatched junction bases: 4. CDR1 is LNHDA and CDR2 is SQIVND in the germline V gene (reference sequence). As DNA, the CDR3 is TGTGCCAGTAGTAAGGGACTAGCGGCGCGCACAGATACGCAGTATTTT. Its translation is CASSKGLAARTDTQYF.

The chain carries TRBV28 and TRBJ1-2; the D is unclear. Germline CDR1 is MDHEN and CDR2 is SYDVKM. V dropped 5 bases and J dropped 4 bases, with 14 bases sitting between them. The CDR3 loop spans 14 amino acids. In DNA form, the CDR3 reads TGTGCCAGCAGTGGTGACACCTTTGCCTATGGCTACACCTTC. This encodes CASSGDTFAYGYTF.